A selection of T cell receptor beta chains follows, all from one sample in a study of technical replicates of blood from a few donors. TCRdb keeps only in-frame clones here, not all; method: immunoSEQ multiplex PCR. The profile shows around 80,000 clones, 90% to 98% of them singletons. The sequenced sample consisted of T cells isolated from PBMCs. All receptors come from a human donor in good health. Each CDR3 is given with its conserved first and last residue. Fields, in order: clone size, V gene, J gene, D gene, CDR3 protein, CDR3 DNA. The D gene is left open where the match is weak. Size is omitted from some rows. Given values are once, few, many or a class for expanded clones.

abundance: NA; v_gene: TRBV15; j_gene: TRBJ1-1; d_gene: NA; CDR3aa: CATSNWGLTNTEAFF; CDR3nt: TGTGCCACCAGCAACTGGGGACTTACGAACACTGAAGCTTTCTTT
abundance: NA; v_gene: TRBV30; j_gene: TRBJ1-2; d_gene: NA; CDR3aa: CAWASGVGYTF; CDR3nt: TGTGCCTGGGCTTCAGGGGTTGGCTACACCTTC
abundance: NA; v_gene: TRBV11-3; j_gene: TRBJ2-1; d_gene: NA; CDR3aa: CASSLFGTGPNEQFF; CDR3nt: TGTGCCAGCAGCTTATTCGGAACAGGGCCCAATGAGCAGTTCTTC
abundance: NA; v_gene: TRBV19; j_gene: TRBJ2-2; d_gene: NA; CDR3aa: CASSGGGYPNWGELFF; CDR3nt: TGTGCCAGTAGTGGTGGAGGGTACCCCAACTGGGGGGAGCTGTTTTTT
abundance: NA; v_gene: TRBV11-3; j_gene: TRBJ2-7; d_gene: NA; CDR3aa: CASTPGLGYEQYF; CDR3nt: TGTGCCAGCACCCCAGGGCTCGGGTACGAGCAGTACTTC
abundance: NA; v_gene: TRBV7-2; j_gene: TRBJ1-2; d_gene: NA; CDR3aa: CASSPHRRDRTSGGYTF; CDR3nt: TGTGCCAGCAGCCCACACCGACGTGACAGGACGTCAGGGGGCTACACCTTC
abundance: NA; v_gene: TRBV5-1; j_gene: TRBJ2-4; d_gene: NA; CDR3aa: CASSLVVANPDIQYF; CDR3nt: TGCGCCAGCAGCTTGGTCGTCGCGAACCCGGACATTCAGTACTTC
abundance: NA; v_gene: TRBV9; j_gene: TRBJ2-7; d_gene: TRBD1; CDR3aa: CASSVGQGAAYEQYF; CDR3nt: TGTGCCAGCAGCGTTGGACAGGGAGCTGCCTACGAGCAGTACTTC
abundance: NA; v_gene: TRBV11-2; j_gene: TRBJ2-1; d_gene: TRBD2; CDR3aa: CASSLGLANNEQFF; CDR3nt: TGTGCCAGCAGCCTCGGACTAGCCAACAATGAGCAGTTCTTC
abundance: NA; v_gene: TRBV11-3; j_gene: TRBJ1-1; d_gene: TRBD1; CDR3aa: CASSLGQGNTEAFF; CDR3nt: TGTGCCAGCAGCTTAGGACAGGGGAACACTGAAGCTTTCTTT
abundance: NA; v_gene: TRBV11-3; j_gene: TRBJ2-7; d_gene: TRBD1; CDR3aa: CASSLVGTGYGIDYEQYF; CDR3nt: TGTGCCAGCAGCTTAGTAGGGACAGGGTACGGTATCGACTACGAGCAGTACTTC
abundance: NA; v_gene: TRBV28; j_gene: TRBJ2-7; d_gene: TRBD1; CDR3aa: CASSPGQTYEQYF; CDR3nt: TGTGCCAGCAGCCCGGGACAGACCTACGAGCAGTACTTC
abundance: NA; v_gene: TRBV7-9; j_gene: TRBJ1-5; d_gene: TRBD1; CDR3aa: CASSLEGAPQPQHF; CDR3nt: TGTGCCAGCAGCCTGGAGGGGGCGCCTCAGCCCCAGCATTTT
abundance: NA; v_gene: TRBV4-3; j_gene: TRBJ2-7; d_gene: NA; CDR3aa: CASSQGESSYEQYF; CDR3nt: TGCGCCAGCAGCCAAGGTGAGAGCTCCTACGAGCAGTACTTC
abundance: NA; v_gene: TRBV5-1; j_gene: TRBJ2-7; d_gene: NA; CDR3aa: CASRYPGQAYEQYF; CDR3nt: TGCGCCAGCAGATATCCGGGTCAAGCCTACGAGCAGTACTTC
abundance: few; v_gene: TRBV15; j_gene: TRBJ1-5; d_gene: TRBD1; CDR3aa: CATSGDRERQPQHF; CDR3nt: TGTGCCACCAGCGGGGACAGGGAGAGGCAGCCCCAGCATTTT
abundance: few; v_gene: TRBV7-9; j_gene: TRBJ2-7; d_gene: TRBD2; CDR3aa: CASSRREDYEQYF; CDR3nt: TGTGCCAGCAGCCGACGGGAGGACTACGAGCAGTACTTC
abundance: NA; v_gene: TRBV19; j_gene: TRBJ1-3; d_gene: TRBD1; CDR3aa: CASRDRVLWNSGNTIYF; CDR3nt: TGTGCCAGCCGGGACAGGGTTTTGTGGAACTCTGGAAACACCATATATTTT
abundance: NA; v_gene: TRBV5-4; j_gene: TRBJ1-1; d_gene: TRBD1; CDR3aa: CASSSGQIYTEAFF; CDR3nt: TGTGCCAGCAGCTCGGGACAGATCTACACTGAAGCTTTCTTT
abundance: NA; v_gene: TRBV6-5; j_gene: TRBJ2-1; d_gene: TRBD2; CDR3aa: CAISREGLYNEQFF; CDR3nt: TGTGCCATTTCGCGGGAGGGCCTATACAATGAGCAGTTCTTC
abundance: NA; v_gene: TRBV7-2; j_gene: TRBJ2-2; d_gene: NA; CDR3aa: CASSLTSDRTTGELFF; CDR3nt: TGTGCCAGCAGCTTAACTTCTGACAGAACTACCGGGGAGCTGTTTTTT
abundance: NA; v_gene: TRBV7-6; j_gene: TRBJ2-7; d_gene: NA; CDR3aa: CASSLEPFEQYF; CDR3nt: TGTGCCAGCAGCCTGGAGCCGTTCGAGCAGTACTTC
abundance: NA; v_gene: TRBV2; j_gene: TRBJ2-5; d_gene: NA; CDR3aa: CASSGPPETQYF; CDR3nt: TGTGCCAGCAGTGGGCCACCGGAGACCCAGTACTTC
abundance: NA; v_gene: TRBV28; j_gene: TRBJ2-1; d_gene: NA; CDR3aa: CASSKEHYEQFF; CDR3nt: TGTGCCAGCAGTAAAGAACATTATGAGCAGTTCTTC
abundance: NA; v_gene: TRBV7-2; j_gene: TRBJ2-6; d_gene: TRBD1; CDR3aa: CATPELGTGRVGANVLTF; CDR3nt: TGTGCCACCCCAGAGTTAGGGACAGGGAGAGTTGGGGCCAACGTCCTGACTTTC
abundance: NA; v_gene: TRBV10-2; j_gene: TRBJ1-5; d_gene: NA; CDR3aa: CASSLQTEEPQHF; CDR3nt: TGCGCCAGCAGCCTCCAGACTGAGGAGCCCCAGCATTTT
abundance: NA; v_gene: TRBV30; j_gene: TRBJ1-4; d_gene: NA; CDR3aa: CAWSGTEMGNEKLFF; CDR3nt: TGTGCCTGGAGTGGGACAGAGATGGGAAATGAAAAACTGTTTTTT
abundance: NA; v_gene: TRBV30; j_gene: TRBJ2-7; d_gene: NA; CDR3aa: CAWMGARYDEQYF; CDR3nt: TGTGCCTGGATGGGGGCCCGCTACGACGAGCAGTACTTC
abundance: NA; v_gene: TRBV13; j_gene: TRBJ2-1; d_gene: TRBD2; CDR3aa: CASSLVAGKFYNEQFF; CDR3nt: TGTGCCAGCAGCTTAGTAGCGGGCAAATTCTACAATGAGCAGTTCTTC
abundance: NA; v_gene: TRBV11-3; j_gene: TRBJ2-7; d_gene: TRBD2; CDR3aa: CASSLVGGETQYF; CDR3nt: TGTGCCAGCAGCTTAGTCGGGGGGGAGACGCAGTACTTC
abundance: once; v_gene: TRBV7-9; j_gene: TRBJ1-2; d_gene: NA; CDR3aa: CASSFSFWENYGYTF; CDR3nt: TGTGCCAGCAGCTTTTCTTTCTGGGAGAACTATGGCTACACCTTC
abundance: NA; v_gene: TRBV19; j_gene: TRBJ1-5; d_gene: NA; CDR3aa: CASNPQGQEDQPQHF; CDR3nt: TGTGCCAGTAACCCACAAGGACAAGAGGATCAGCCCCAGCATTTT
abundance: NA; v_gene: TRBV6-5; j_gene: TRBJ2-1; d_gene: NA; CDR3aa: CASSFNRDNEQFF; CDR3nt: TGTGCCAGCAGTTTCAACAGGGACAATGAGCAGTTCTTC
abundance: NA; v_gene: TRBV10-2; j_gene: TRBJ2-1; d_gene: TRBD2; CDR3aa: CASSDPREGTYNEQFF; CDR3nt: TGCGCCAGCAGTGACCCTAGGGAGGGAACCTACAATGAGCAGTTCTTC
abundance: NA; v_gene: TRBV5-1; j_gene: TRBJ2-7; d_gene: TRBD2; CDR3aa: CASGASGRALDEQYF; CDR3nt: TGCGCCAGCGGGGCTAGCGGGAGGGCCCTAGATGAGCAGTACTTC
abundance: NA; v_gene: TRBV10-3; j_gene: TRBJ2-1; d_gene: NA; CDR3aa: CAIQTGPGDEQFF; CDR3nt: TGTGCCATCCAGACAGGTCCTGGCGATGAGCAGTTCTTC
abundance: once; v_gene: TRBV7-9; j_gene: TRBJ1-1; d_gene: TRBD1; CDR3aa: CASSLGQGMEAFF; CDR3nt: TGTGCCAGCAGCTTAGGACAGGGAATGGAAGCTTTCTTT
abundance: NA; v_gene: TRBV7-8; j_gene: TRBJ2-5; d_gene: TRBD2; CDR3aa: CASSWTSGQETQYF; CDR3nt: TGTGCCAGCAGCTGGACTAGCGGCCAAGAGACCCAGTACTTC
abundance: NA; v_gene: TRBV7-2; j_gene: TRBJ2-5; d_gene: TRBD2; CDR3aa: CASSLELSAGVGETQYF; CDR3nt: TGTGCCAGCAGCTTAGAATTGTCAGCGGGAGTCGGAGAGACCCAGTACTTC
abundance: NA; v_gene: TRBV5-5; j_gene: TRBJ1-1; d_gene: TRBD1; CDR3aa: CASSDRGHLNTEAFF; CDR3nt: TGTGCCAGCAGCGACAGGGGGCATTTGAACACTGAAGCTTTCTTT
abundance: once; v_gene: TRBV9; j_gene: TRBJ2-5; d_gene: TRBD1; CDR3aa: CASSVSGGAETQYF; CDR3nt: TGTGCCAGCAGCGTATCAGGGGGCGCGGAGACCCAGTACTTC
abundance: NA; v_gene: TRBV11-2; j_gene: TRBJ1-2; d_gene: NA; CDR3aa: CASSLGAYGYTF; CDR3nt: TGTGCCAGCAGCTTGGGAGCTTATGGCTACACCTTC
abundance: NA; v_gene: TRBV28; j_gene: TRBJ2-7; d_gene: TRBD1; CDR3aa: CASTLSMGQGFYEQYF; CDR3nt: TGTGCCAGCACCCTCTCCATGGGACAGGGCTTCTACGAGCAGTACTTC
abundance: NA; v_gene: TRBV18; j_gene: TRBJ2-2; d_gene: TRBD1; CDR3aa: CASSPFAGGANGELFF; CDR3nt: TGTGCCAGCTCACCTTTCGCAGGGGGCGCAAACGGGGAGCTGTTTTTT
abundance: NA; v_gene: TRBV7-2; j_gene: TRBJ1-1; d_gene: TRBD1; CDR3aa: CASSLHRGRHTEAFF; CDR3nt: TGTGCCAGCAGCTTACACAGGGGGCGTCACACTGAAGCTTTCTTT
abundance: NA; v_gene: TRBV27; j_gene: TRBJ1-5; d_gene: TRBD1; CDR3aa: CVTTGVYGQPQHF; CDR3nt: TGTGTGACGACAGGGGTTTATGGTCAGCCCCAGCATTTT
abundance: NA; v_gene: TRBV12-1; j_gene: TRBJ2-5; d_gene: NA; CDR3aa: CASSFAVLLAGVGETQYF; CDR3nt: TGTGCCAGCAGCTTTGCGGTGCTTCTAGCGGGAGTGGGGGAGACCCAGTACTTC
abundance: NA; v_gene: TRBV7-3; j_gene: TRBJ2-7; d_gene: NA; CDR3aa: CASSSGLLYEQYF; CDR3nt: TGTGCCAGCAGCTCAGGGCTTCTCTACGAGCAGTACTTC
abundance: NA; v_gene: TRBV19; j_gene: TRBJ1-5; d_gene: TRBD1; CDR3aa: CASTPWDSPQPQHF; CDR3nt: TGTGCCAGTACCCCCTGGGACAGTCCACAGCCCCAGCATTTT
abundance: NA; v_gene: TRBV5-6; j_gene: TRBJ2-1; d_gene: NA; CDR3aa: CASSRQVNEQFF; CDR3nt: TGTGCCAGCAGCCGACAAGTCAATGAGCAGTTCTTC
abundance: NA; v_gene: TRBV29-1; j_gene: TRBJ1-4; d_gene: NA; CDR3aa: CSVVFVRDEKLFF; CDR3nt: TGCAGCGTTGTTTTTGTCCGGGATGAAAAACTGTTTTTT
abundance: NA; v_gene: TRBV6-5; j_gene: TRBJ2-3; d_gene: NA; CDR3aa: CASSYSTAPTDTQYF; CDR3nt: TGTGCCAGCAGTTACTCGACAGCTCCGACAGATACGCAGTATTTT
abundance: NA; v_gene: TRBV30; j_gene: TRBJ2-7; d_gene: NA; CDR3aa: CAWRDARGIYEQYF; CDR3nt: TGTGCCTGGAGGGACGCCCGCGGGATCTACGAGCAGTACTTC
abundance: NA; v_gene: TRBV27; j_gene: TRBJ2-2; d_gene: TRBD1; CDR3aa: CASQWDRNTGELFF; CDR3nt: TGTGCCAGCCAGTGGGACAGGAACACCGGGGAGCTGTTTTTT
abundance: NA; v_gene: TRBV21-1; j_gene: TRBJ2-7; d_gene: NA; CDR3aa: CASSPGGVVGGLHYEQYF; CDR3nt: TGTGCCAGCAGCCCTGGTGGGGTCGTGGGGGGGCTTCACTACGAGCAGTACTTC
abundance: NA; v_gene: TRBV27; j_gene: TRBJ2-7; d_gene: TRBD1; CDR3aa: CASSWGGQGSFPEQYF; CDR3nt: TGTGCCAGCAGTTGGGGGGGACAGGGCTCATTCCCCGAGCAGTACTTC